The rows below give T cell receptor beta chains drawn from one sample of a study of cytomegalovirus exposure and HLA in healthy donors. Assay used: immunoSEQ multiplex PCR; TCRdb lists only in-frame clones, some missing. The data contain some 120,000 clones, around 8.5% of them singletons. The sample was PBMCs. Receptors originate from a man aged 35-49 years in good health and CMV-seronegative. Both conserved end residues are part of each CDR3. The D gene is left open where the match is weak. The listing skips clone size in some rows; elsewhere it reads once, few, many or a size class.

size: few; J: TRBJ1-5; D: TRBD1; V: TRBV2; DNA: TGTGCCAGCACCCAGGACAGGGGGGACAATCAGCCCCAGCATTTT; CDR3: CASTQDRGDNQPQHF
size: NA; J: TRBJ2-3; D: NA; V: TRBV11-3; DNA: TGTGCCAGCAGCCCAGGGTGGTCGACAGATACGCAGTATTTT; CDR3: CASSPGWSTDTQYF
size: NA; J: TRBJ2-3; D: NA; V: TRBV11-2; DNA: TGTGCCAGCAGCTTTATTTCTTTCACAGATACGCAGTATTTT; CDR3: CASSFISFTDTQYF
size: NA; J: TRBJ2-2; D: TRBD2; V: TRBV6-1; DNA: TGTGCCAGCAGTGAATATCTAGCGGGGGCTGGCGGGGAGCTGTTTTTT; CDR3: CASSEYLAGAGGELFF
size: few; J: TRBJ2-7; D: NA; V: TRBV29-1; DNA: TGCAGCGTTGAACATTATCGAGGGGGTTTGGGGGAGCAGTACTTC; CDR3: CSVEHYRGGLGEQYF
size: few; J: TRBJ1-6; D: NA; V: TRBV18; DNA: TGTGCCAGCTCCCGCCGGGACTCTGATTCACCCCTCCACTTT; CDR3: CASSRRDSDSPLHF
size: NA; J: TRBJ2-2; D: TRBD1; V: TRBV19; DNA: TGTGCCAGTAGTCGAACAGGGGTTGACACCGGGGAGCTGTTTTTT; CDR3: CASSRTGVDTGELFF
size: few; J: TRBJ2-2; D: TRBD1; V: TRBV13; DNA: TGTGCCAGCAGCCTCAGACAGGGGGCTGACCCCACCGGGGAGCTGTTTTTT; CDR3: CASSLRQGADPTGELFF
size: few; J: TRBJ2-5; D: NA; V: TRBV27; DNA: TGTGCCAGCAGCCTGACAGTCCAAGAGACCCAGTACTTC; CDR3: CASSLTVQETQYF
size: NA; J: TRBJ2-7; D: NA; V: TRBV6-5; DNA: TGTGCCAGCAGGGACACATCAGAGCAGTACTTC; CDR3: CASRDTSEQYF
size: few; J: TRBJ1-6; D: NA; V: TRBV7-9; DNA: TGTGCCAGCAGCGGGGAGATACCGTGGAATTCACCCCTCCACTTT; CDR3: CASSGEIPWNSPLHF
size: NA; J: TRBJ1-3; D: NA; V: TRBV7-9; DNA: TGTGCCAGCAGCTTAGCGCATTCAGGGGATGGAAACACCATATATTTT; CDR3: CASSLAHSGDGNTIYF